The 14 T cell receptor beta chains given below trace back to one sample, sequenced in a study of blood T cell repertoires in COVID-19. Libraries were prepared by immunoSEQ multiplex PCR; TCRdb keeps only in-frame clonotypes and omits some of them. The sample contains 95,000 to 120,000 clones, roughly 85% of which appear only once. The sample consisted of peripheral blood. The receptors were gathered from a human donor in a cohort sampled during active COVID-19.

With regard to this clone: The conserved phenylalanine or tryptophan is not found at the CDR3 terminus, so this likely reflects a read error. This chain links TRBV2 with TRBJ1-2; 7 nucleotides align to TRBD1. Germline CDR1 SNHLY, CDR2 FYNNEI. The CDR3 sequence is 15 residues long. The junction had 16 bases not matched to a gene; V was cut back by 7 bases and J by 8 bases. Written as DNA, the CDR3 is TGTGCCAGCATCGTATCCCGACAGGGTGACGGAGGCTACACCCTC. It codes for CASIVSRQGDGGYTL.

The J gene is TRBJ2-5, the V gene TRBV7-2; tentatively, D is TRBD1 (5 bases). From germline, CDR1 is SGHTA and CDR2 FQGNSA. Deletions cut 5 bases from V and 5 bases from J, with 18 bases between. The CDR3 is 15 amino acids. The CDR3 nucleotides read TGTGCCAGCAGCATGACAGCCAACGCGGCGGAGACCCAGTACTTC. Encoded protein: CASSMTANAAETQYF.

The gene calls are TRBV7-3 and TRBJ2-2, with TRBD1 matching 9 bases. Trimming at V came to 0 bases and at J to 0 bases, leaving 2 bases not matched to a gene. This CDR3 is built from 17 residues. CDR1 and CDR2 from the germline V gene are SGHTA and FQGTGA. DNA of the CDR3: TGTGCCAGCAGCTTAACGGGGGACAGGGCGAACACCGGGGAGCTGTTTTTT. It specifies CASSLTGDRANTGELFF. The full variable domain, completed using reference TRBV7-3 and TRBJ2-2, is GAGVSQTPSNKVTEKGKYVELRCDPISGHTALYWYRQSLGQGPEFLIYFQGTGAADDSGLPNDRFFAVRPEGSVSTLKIQRTERGDSAVYLCASSLTGDRANTGELFFGEGSRLTVL.

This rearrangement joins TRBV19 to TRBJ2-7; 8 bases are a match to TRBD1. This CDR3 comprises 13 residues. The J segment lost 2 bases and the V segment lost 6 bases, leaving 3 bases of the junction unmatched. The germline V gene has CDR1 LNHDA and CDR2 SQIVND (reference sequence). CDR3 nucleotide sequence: TGTGCCAGTAGCCCGGACAGGGCCTACGAGCAGTACTTC. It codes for CASSPDRAYEQYF.

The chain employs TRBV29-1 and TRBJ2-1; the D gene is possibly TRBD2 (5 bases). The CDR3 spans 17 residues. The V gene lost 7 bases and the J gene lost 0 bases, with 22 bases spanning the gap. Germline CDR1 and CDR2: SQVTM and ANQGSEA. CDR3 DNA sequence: TGCAGCGCCACCCTACGAGGGCTTACGCACTCCTACAATGAGCAGTTCTTC. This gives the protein CSATLRGLTHSYNEQFF.

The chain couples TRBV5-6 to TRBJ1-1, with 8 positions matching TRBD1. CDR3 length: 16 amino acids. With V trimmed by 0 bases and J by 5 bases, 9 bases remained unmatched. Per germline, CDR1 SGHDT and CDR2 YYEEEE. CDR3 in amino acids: CASSLEPGGAWTEAFF. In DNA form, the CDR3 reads TGTGCCAGCAGCTTGGAGCCAGGGGGCGCATGGACTGAAGCTTTCTTT. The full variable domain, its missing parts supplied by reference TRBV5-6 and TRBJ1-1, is DAGVTQSPTHLIKTRGQQVTLRCSPKSGHDTVSWYQQALGQGPQFIFQYYEEEERQRGNFPDRFSGHQFPNYSSELNVNALLLGDSALYLCASSLEPGGAWTEAFFGQGTRLTVV.

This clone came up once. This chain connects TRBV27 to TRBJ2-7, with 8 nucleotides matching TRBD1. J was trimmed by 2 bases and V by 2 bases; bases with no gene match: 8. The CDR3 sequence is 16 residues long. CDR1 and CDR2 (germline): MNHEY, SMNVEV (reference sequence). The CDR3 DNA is TGTGCCAGCAGTTTACAGGGGGCCCTAGTCACCTACGAGCAGTACTTC. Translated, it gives CASSLQGALVTYEQYF.

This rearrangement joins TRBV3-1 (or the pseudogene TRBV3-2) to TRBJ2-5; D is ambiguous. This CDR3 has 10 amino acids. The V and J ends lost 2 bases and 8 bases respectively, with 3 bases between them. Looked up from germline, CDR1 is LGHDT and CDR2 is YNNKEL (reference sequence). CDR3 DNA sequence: TGTGCCAGCAGCCAATTAACCCAGTACTTC. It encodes CASSQLTQYF.

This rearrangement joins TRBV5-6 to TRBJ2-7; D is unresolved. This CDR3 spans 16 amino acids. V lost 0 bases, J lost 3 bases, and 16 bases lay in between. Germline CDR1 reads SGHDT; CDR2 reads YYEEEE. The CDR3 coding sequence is TGTGCCAGCAGCTTGGTGGGTCGGCAGGCCGGCTACGAGCAGTACTTC. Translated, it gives CASSLVGRQAGYEQYF.

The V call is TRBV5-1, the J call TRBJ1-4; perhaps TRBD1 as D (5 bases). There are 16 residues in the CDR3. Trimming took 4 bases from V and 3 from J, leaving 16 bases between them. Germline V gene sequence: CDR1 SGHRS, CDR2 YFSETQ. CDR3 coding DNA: TGCGCCAGCAGCCTGAGGGCCCGGGGGTCTAATGAAAAACTGTTTTTT. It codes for CASSLRARGSNEKLFF. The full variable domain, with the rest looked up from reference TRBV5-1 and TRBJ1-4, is KAGVTQTPRYLIKTRGQQVTLSCSPISGHRSVSWYQQTPGQGLQFLFEYFSETQRNKGNFPGRFSGRQFSNSRSEMNVSTLELGDSALYLCASSLRARGSNEKLFFGSGTQLSVL.

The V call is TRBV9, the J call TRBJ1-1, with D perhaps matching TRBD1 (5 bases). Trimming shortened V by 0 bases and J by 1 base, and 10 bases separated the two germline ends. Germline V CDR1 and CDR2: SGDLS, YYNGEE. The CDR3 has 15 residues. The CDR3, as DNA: TGTGCCAGCAGCGTAGAGGGTCAGGGGAACACTGAAGCTTTCTTT. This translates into CASSVEGQGNTEAFF. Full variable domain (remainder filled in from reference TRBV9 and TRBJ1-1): DSGVTQTPKHLITATGQRVTLRCSPRSGDLSVYWYQQSLDQGLQFLIQYYNGEERAKGNILERFSAQQFPDLHSELNLSSLELGDSALYFCASSVEGQGNTEAFFGQGTRLTVV.

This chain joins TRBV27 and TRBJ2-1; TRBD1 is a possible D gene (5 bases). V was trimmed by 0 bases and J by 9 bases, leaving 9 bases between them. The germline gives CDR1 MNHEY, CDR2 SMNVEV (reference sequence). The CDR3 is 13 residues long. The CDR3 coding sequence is TGTGCCAGCAGTTTATCTGGGGCCTCTGAGCAGTTCTTC. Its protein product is CASSLSGASEQFF.

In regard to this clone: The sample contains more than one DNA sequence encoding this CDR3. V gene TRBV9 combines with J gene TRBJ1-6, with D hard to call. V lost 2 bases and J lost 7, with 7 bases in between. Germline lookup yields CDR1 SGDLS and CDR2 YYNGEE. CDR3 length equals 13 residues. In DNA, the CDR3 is TGTGCCAGCAGCGTTACCGGGAATTCACCCCTCCACTTT. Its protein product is CASSVTGNSPLHF.

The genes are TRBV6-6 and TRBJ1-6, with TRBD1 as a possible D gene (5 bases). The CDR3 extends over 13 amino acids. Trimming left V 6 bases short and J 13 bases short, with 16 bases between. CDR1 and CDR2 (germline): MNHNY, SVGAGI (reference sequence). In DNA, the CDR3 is TGTGCCAGCAGCAACGGGGGAACGGGGCCCCTCCACTTT. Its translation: CASSNGGTGPLHF.